This T cell receptor (beta chain) was sequenced during a study of blood T cell repertoires in COVID-19. Before being deemed recovered, Cohort 3 donors had two negative PCRs, clearance, or symptom resolution. Authors' processing steps: For nucleated cells, counts were estimated from reference gene primer amplification. The table came from immunoSEQ multiplex PCR; TCRdb's copy has only in-frame clones and leaves some out. The V and J calls and clone size come from that table; D and trimming were worked out from the DNA. In the table there are roughly 190,000 clones, roughly 90% of which are singletons. Trimming pared 6 bases from V and 8 bases from J, leaving 11 bases between. This CDR3 is 12 amino acids long.

The gene calls are TRBV12-3 or TRBV12-4 and TRBJ1-5; no firm D call. Sequenced material: PBMCs or T cells enriched from blood (not recorded which). The TCR sequence derives from a woman aged 25 to 39 who had recovered from COVID-19. The CDR3, as DNA: TGTGCCAGCAGCGAGCCCCGGGAGCCCCAGCATTTT. Protein: CASSEPREPQHF.